These 9 T cell receptor beta chains were all obtained from the same sample, sequenced in a study of OX40 agonist ivuxolimab in advanced cancers. Here immunoSEQ multiplex PCR was the method, and the copy in TCRdb shows in-frame clones only, minus some. The repertoire consists of 52,000 or so clones, with around nine tenths occurring once and the leading ten covering roughly 1.5%. Sequences were derived from CD4+ or CD8+ T cells sorted from blood, sampled in a trial of the OX40 agonist ivuxolimab. Every receptor here comes from an adult with an advanced solid tumor such as melanoma, head and neck, liver or kidney cancer.

CDR3 coding DNA: TGTGCCAGCAGTGAAAGGGTGAAAGAGACCCAGTACTTC. As protein: CASSERVKETQYF. The rearrangement links TRBV6-1 to TRBJ2-5; no firm D call. Germline-derived CDR1 and CDR2 are MNHNS and SASEGT. This CDR3 comprises 13 residues. V shed 2 bases and J shed 3 bases, with 7 bases lying between them.

The gene calls are TRBV7-6 and TRBJ2-3; 10 bases map to TRBD1. CDR1 is SGHVS and CDR2 is FNYEAQ in the germline V gene. This CDR3 region has 15 residues. J was trimmed by 5 bases and V by 1 base; bases with no gene match: 3. The CDR3 nucleotides are TGTGCCAGCAGCTTAGGACAGGGGGCGGGAGATACGCAGTATTTT. It translates to CASSLGQGAGDTQYF.

J is TRBJ1-3 and V is TRBV5-5; D ambiguous. The ends were cut back, 7 bases at V and 0 bases at J, with 14 bases in the middle. This CDR3 spans 15 amino acids. Germline CDR1 SGHKS, CDR2 YYEKEE (reference sequence). This chain's CDR3 is CASESRSNSGNTIYF. For the CDR3, the DNA is TGTGCCAGCGAGTCACGGAGTAACTCTGGAAACACCATATATTTT.

This clone occurred once. The chain recombines TRBV7-2 with TRBJ1-2, with TRBD1 matching over 9 bases. Germline assignment: CDR1 SGHTA and CDR2 FQGNSA. The CDR3 is 14 residues long. J gave up 5 bases and V 5 bases, and 6 bases lay outside the gene matches. CDR3 DNA: TGTGCCAGCAGCACCGGACAGGGGTGGTATGGCTACACCTTC. Its translation: CASSTGQGWYGYTF.

This chain links TRBV4-1 with TRBJ2-5; either TRBD1 or TRBD2 may supply D (6 bases each). V gave up 1 base and J gave up 5 bases, with 23 bases separating them. Germline values: CDR1 MGHRA, CDR2 YSYEKL. The CDR3 extends over 18 amino acids. DNA of the CDR3: TGCGCCAGCAGCCAAGCTAGTAGGGGGGCAGGGGCAGGGGAGACCCAGTACTTC. Translated: CASSQASRGAGAGETQYF.

The chain recombines TRBV19 with TRBJ2-2, with D perhaps TRBD2 (6 bases). Germline V gene lookup returns CDR1 LNHDA and CDR2 SQIVND (reference sequence). The V end lost 6 bases, the J end lost 3 bases, and 14 bases lay between the germline ends. The CDR3 extends over 15 amino acids. In DNA form, the CDR3 reads TGTGCCAGTAGGACGAGGAGGGGAGACACCGGGGAGCTGTTTTTT. It codes for CASRTRRGDTGELFF. Together with reference TRBV19 and TRBJ2-2, the CDR3 gives the full variable domain: DGGITQSPKYLFRKEGQNVTLSCEQNLNHDAMYWYRQDPGQGLRLIYYSQIVNDFQKGDIAEGYSVSREKKESFPLTVTSAQKNPTAFYLCASRTRRGDTGELFFGEGSRLTVL.

The chain links TRBV2 to TRBJ2-1; D perhaps matches TRBD1 (6 bases). The CDR3 extends over 15 amino acids. V was shortened by 6 bases and J by 2 bases, with 14 bases between the two germline ends. The V gene's germline CDR1 is SNHLY and CDR2 FYNNEI. The chain's CDR3 is CASRVGRGPYNEQFF. For the CDR3, the DNA is TGTGCCAGCAGGGTGGGCAGGGGACCCTACAATGAGCAGTTCTTC.

The chain joins TRBV10-3 to TRBJ1-4; 8 positions agree with TRBD1. V gave up 0 bases and J gave up 7 bases; unmatched junction bases: 7. Germline CDR1 and CDR2: ENHRY and SYGVKD. The CDR3 has 16 amino acids. The CDR3 region has the DNA TGTGCCATCAGTGAGTCACAGACAGGGGCCAGTGAAAAACTGTTTTTT. Amino acids: CAISESQTGASEKLFF.

This chain uses TRBV5-1 with TRBJ2-7, with TRBD1 identical over 9 bases. The CDR3 has 19 residues. Germline CDR1 reads SGHRS; CDR2 reads YFSETQ. The junction had 20 bases not matched to a gene; V was cut back by 5 bases and J by 2 bases. For the CDR3, the DNA is TGCGCCAGCAGTTTCCTAGAGACAGGGGGTACCCTTCCTACCTACGAGCAGTACTTC. This codes for CASSFLETGGTLPTYEQYF.